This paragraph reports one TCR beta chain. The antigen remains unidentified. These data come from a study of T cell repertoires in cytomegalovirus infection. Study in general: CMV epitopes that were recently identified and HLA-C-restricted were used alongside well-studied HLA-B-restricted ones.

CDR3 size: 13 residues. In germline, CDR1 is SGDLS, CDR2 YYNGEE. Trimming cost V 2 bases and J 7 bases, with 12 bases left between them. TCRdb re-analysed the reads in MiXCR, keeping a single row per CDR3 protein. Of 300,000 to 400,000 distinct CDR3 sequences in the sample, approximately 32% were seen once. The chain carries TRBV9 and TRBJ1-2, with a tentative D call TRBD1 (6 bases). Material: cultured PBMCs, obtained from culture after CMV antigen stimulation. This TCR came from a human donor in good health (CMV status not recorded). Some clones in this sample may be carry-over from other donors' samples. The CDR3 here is CASSVEGGSGYTF. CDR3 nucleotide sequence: TGTGCCAGCAGCGTCGAGGGGGGAAGTGGCTACACCTTC.